This paragraph covers one TCR beta chain sequence. Grouping used clinical history reported by participants in a survey and questionnaire. Trimming took 2 bases from V and 8 from J; bases not matched to a gene: 14. CDR3 length: 19 residues. The germline gives CDR1 LGHNA, CDR2 YSLEER. The data were obtained in a study of blood T cell repertoires in COVID-19. In the authors' workflow: The authors estimated nucleated cell counts from reference gene primer amplification. Sequenced by immunoSEQ multiplex PCR; TCRdb stores in-frame clones only, minus some. That table is the source of V, J and clone size, and D and trimming were worked out from the DNA. The sample gives some 200,000 clones, roughly 82% of which show up once; approximately 12% is in the top ten.

This clonotype was sampled from a middle-aged man who had recovered from COVID-19. The chain carries TRBV4-3 and TRBJ2-3; 15 nucleotides line up with TRBD2. Sequencing was performed on PBMCs or T cells enriched from blood (not recorded which). The CDR3 region is CASSQLRTSGRAARVTQYF. The CDR3 DNA is TGCGCCAGCAGCCAACTCAGGACTAGCGGGAGGGCCGCTCGGGTTACGCAGTATTTT.